This T cell receptor beta chain was retrieved from a study of lymphopenia after photon versus proton radiotherapy. Profiling relied on immunoSEQ multiplex PCR, and the TCRdb table lists in-frame clones only, not all of them. The data hold fewer than 30,000 clones, with roughly nine tenths observed a single time. This receptor was taken from a woman between 45 and 65 years old with cholangiocarcinoma. The sequences come from peripheral blood, collected from a patient treated with photon-based radiotherapy.

The DNA for the CDR3 is TGTGCCAGCAGCCAACGACAGGGAGTCACTGAAGCTTTCTTT. Translating it yields CASSQRQGVTEAFF. V and J are TRBV6-6 and TRBJ1-1, with 7 bases lining up with TRBD1. The CDR3 extends over 14 amino acids. V lost 6 bases and J lost 4; bases outside the gene matches: 8. Per the germline V gene, CDR1 is MNHNY and CDR2 is SVGAGI (reference sequence).